The subject of this entry is one T cell receptor beta chain. Under the authors' procedure: Amplification from reference gene primers served as the basis for estimated nucleated cell counts. Sequencing was performed with immunoSEQ multiplex PCR; in TCRdb, only in-frame clones are kept and a portion is missing. V and J calls plus clone size are reproduced from that table; the DNA served to infer D and trimming. The data hold over 100,000 clones, with roughly 87% observed a single time. This record belongs to a study of blood T cell repertoires in COVID-19. Study-level information: The study drew acute and convalescent COVID-19 samples from the United States, Italy and Spain.

Germline loops: CDR1 MGHRA, CDR2 YSYEKL. Trimming cost V 0 bases and J 4 bases, with 10 bases left between them. This CDR3 region has 15 residues. This chain connects TRBV4-1 to TRBJ1-5; the D gene is possibly TRBD1 (5 bases). The sample was peripheral blood. The receptor was isolated from an older man with acute or convalescent COVID-19. CDR3 sequence: CASSQDWGGNQPQHF. In DNA, the CDR3 is TGCGCCAGCAGCCAAGATTGGGGGGGAAATCAGCCCCAGCATTTT.